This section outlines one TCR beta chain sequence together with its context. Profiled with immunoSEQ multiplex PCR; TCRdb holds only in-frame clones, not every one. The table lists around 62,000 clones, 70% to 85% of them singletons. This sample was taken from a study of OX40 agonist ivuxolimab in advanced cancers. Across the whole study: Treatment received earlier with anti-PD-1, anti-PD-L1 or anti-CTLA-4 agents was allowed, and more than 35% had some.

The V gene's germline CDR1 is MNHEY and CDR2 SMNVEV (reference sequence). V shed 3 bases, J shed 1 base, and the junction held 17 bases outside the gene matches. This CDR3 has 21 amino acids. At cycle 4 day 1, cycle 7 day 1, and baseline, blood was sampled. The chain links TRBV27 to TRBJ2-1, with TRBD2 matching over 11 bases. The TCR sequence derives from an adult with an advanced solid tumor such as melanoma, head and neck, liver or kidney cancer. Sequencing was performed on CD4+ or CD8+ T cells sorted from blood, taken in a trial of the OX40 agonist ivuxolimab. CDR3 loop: CASSLSAPLAGEGKSYNEQFF. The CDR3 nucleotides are TGTGCCAGCAGTTTGTCCGCTCCACTAGCGGGAGAGGGGAAGTCCTACAATGAGCAGTTCTTC.